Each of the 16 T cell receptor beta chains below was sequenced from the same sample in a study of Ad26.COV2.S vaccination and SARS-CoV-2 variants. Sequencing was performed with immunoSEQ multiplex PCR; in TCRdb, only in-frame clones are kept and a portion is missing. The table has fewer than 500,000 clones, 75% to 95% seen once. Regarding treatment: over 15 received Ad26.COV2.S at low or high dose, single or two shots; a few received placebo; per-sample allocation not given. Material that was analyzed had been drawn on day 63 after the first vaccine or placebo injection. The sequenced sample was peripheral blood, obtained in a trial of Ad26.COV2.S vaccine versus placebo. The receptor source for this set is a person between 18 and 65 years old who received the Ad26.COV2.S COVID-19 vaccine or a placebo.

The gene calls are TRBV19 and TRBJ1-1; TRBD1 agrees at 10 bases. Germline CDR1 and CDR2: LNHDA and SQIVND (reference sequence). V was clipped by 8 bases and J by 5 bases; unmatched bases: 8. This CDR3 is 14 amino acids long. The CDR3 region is CASATGQGVTEAFF. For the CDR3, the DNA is TGTGCCAGTGCAACCGGACAGGGGGTGACTGAAGCTTTCTTT.

The CDR3 here is CATSAPGRNTQYF. The CDR3 nucleotides are TGTGCCACCAGTGCTCCGGGACGAAATACGCAGTATTTT. The chain uses TRBV24-1 and TRBJ2-3, with D perhaps TRBD1 or TRBD2 (5 bases each). V gave up 5 bases and J gave up 7 bases, with 12 bases separating them. Germline V gene data show CDR1 as KGHDR and CDR2 as SFDVKD. The CDR3 is 13 residues long.

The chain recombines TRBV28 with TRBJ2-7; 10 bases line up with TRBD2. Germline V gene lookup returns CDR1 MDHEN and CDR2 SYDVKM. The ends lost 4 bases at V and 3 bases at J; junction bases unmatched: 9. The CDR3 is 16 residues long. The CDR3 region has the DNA TGTGCCAGCAGTTCCCCCACTAGCGGGGCTGGCTACGAGCAGTACTTC. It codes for CASSSPTSGAGYEQYF.

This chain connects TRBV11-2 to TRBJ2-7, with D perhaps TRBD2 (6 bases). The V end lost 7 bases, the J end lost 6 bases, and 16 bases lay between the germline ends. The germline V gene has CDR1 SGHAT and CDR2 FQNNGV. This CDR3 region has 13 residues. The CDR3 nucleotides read TGTGCCAGCACCTCCTCGACTAGTCGCGAGCAGTACTTC. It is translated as CASTSSTSREQYF.

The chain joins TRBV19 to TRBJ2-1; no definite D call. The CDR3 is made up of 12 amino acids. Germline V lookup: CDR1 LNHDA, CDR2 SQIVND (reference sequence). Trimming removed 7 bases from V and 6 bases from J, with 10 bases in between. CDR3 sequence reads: CASTRSGNEQFF. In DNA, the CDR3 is TGTGCCAGTACTAGATCCGGCAATGAGCAGTTCTTC.

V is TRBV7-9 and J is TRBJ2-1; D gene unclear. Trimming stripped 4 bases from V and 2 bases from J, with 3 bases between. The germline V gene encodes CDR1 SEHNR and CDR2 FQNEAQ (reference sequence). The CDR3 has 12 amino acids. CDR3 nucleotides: TGTGCCAGCAGCTCAACCTACAATGAGCAGTTCTTC. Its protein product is CASSSTYNEQFF.

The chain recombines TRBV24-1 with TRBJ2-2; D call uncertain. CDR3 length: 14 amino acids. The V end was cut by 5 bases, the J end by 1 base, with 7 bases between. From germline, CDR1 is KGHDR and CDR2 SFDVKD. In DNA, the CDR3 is TGTGCCACCAGTGGGTCGGGGAACACCGGGGAGCTGTTTTTT. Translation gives CATSGSGNTGELFF.

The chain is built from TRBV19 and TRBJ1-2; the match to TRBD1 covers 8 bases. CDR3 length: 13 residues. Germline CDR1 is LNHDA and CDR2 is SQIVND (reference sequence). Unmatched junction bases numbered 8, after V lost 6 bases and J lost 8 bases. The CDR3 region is CASSDRGERGYTF. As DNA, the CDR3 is TGTGCCAGTAGCGACAGGGGTGAGAGAGGCTACACCTTC.

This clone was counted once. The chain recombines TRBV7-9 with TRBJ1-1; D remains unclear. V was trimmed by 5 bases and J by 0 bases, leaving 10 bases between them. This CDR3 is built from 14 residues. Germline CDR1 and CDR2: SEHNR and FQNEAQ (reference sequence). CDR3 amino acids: CASSQTALNTEAFF. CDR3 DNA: TGTGCCAGCAGCCAGACCGCCCTGAACACTGAAGCTTTCTTT.

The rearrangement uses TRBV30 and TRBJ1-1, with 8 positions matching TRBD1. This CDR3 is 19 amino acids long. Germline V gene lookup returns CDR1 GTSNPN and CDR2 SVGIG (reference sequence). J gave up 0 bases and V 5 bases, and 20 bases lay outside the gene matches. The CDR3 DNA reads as TGTGCCTGGGACCCGGACAGGGTGACCGGTATTGAACTGAACACTGAAGCTTTCTTT. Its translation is CAWDPDRVTGIELNTEAFF.

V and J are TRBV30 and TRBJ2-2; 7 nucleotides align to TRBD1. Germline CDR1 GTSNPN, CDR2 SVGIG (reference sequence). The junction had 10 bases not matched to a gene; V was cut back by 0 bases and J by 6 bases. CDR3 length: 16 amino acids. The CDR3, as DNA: TGTGCCTGGAGTGTACAAGGGGGCATTGGGGCCGGGGAGCTGTTTTTT. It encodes CAWSVQGGIGAGELFF.

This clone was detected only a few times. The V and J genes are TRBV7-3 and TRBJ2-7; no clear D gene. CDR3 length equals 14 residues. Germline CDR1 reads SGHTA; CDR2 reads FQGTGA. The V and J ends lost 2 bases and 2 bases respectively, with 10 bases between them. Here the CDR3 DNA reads TGTGCCAGCAGCTTAGCCCCAGGCCCCTACGAGCAGTACTTC. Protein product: CASSLAPGPYEQYF.

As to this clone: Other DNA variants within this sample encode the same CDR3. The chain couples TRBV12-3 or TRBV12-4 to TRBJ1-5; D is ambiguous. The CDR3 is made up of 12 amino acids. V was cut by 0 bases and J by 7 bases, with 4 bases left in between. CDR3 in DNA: TGTGCCAGCAGTTTAGCCGGGCAGCCCCAGCATTTT. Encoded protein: CASSLAGQPQHF.

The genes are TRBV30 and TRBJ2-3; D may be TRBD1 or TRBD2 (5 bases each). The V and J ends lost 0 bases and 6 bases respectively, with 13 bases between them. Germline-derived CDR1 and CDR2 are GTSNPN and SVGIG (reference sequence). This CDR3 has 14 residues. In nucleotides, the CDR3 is TGTGCCTGGAGTGTAAGTGGGGGTACGGATACGCAGTATTTT. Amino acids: CAWSVSGGTDTQYF. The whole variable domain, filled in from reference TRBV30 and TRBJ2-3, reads SQTIHQWPATLVQPVGSPLSLECTVEGTSNPNLYWYRQAAGRGLQLLFYSVGIGQISSEVPQNLSASRPQDRQFILSSKKLLLSDSGFYLCAWSVSGGTDTQYFGPGTRLTVL.

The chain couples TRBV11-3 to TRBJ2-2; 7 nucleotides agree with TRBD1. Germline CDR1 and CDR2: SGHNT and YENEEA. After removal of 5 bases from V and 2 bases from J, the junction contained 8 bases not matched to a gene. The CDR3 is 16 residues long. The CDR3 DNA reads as TGTGCCAGCAGCCTAGGGGGACAGACAAACACCGGGGAGCTGTTTTTT. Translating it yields CASSLGGQTNTGELFF. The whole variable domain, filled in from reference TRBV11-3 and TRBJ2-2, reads EAGVVQSPRYKIIEKKQPVAFWCNPISGHNTLYWYLQNLGQGPELLIRYENEEAVDDSQLPKDRFSAERLKGVDSTLKIQPAELGDSAVYLCASSLGGQTNTGELFFGEGSRLTVL.

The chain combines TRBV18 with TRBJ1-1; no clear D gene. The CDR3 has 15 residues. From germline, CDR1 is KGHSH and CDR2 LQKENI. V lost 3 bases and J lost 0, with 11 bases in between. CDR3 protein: CASSPVEVLNTEAFF. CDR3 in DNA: TGTGCCAGCTCACCCGTGGAGGTTCTGAACACTGAAGCTTTCTTT.